This record looks at one TCR beta chain sequence and its context. Assay: immunoSEQ multiplex PCR; the TCRdb copy retains only in-frame clones and omits some. The sample consists of around 33,000 clones, around 94% of them appearing once. This specimen comes from a study of graft-versus-host responses after intestinal transplantation. V shed 3 bases, J shed 6 bases, and the junction held 6 bases outside the gene matches. The CDR3 consists of 14 residues. Per germline, CDR1 SGDLS and CDR2 YYNGEE. The sample here was PBMCs, taken 16 days after intestinal transplant. This chain connects TRBV9 to TRBJ2-1; 7 nucleotides agree with TRBD1. This clonotype was obtained from a human patient who received an intestinal transplant, so some T cells may come from the graft donor. As DNA, the CDR3 is TGTGCCAGCAGCGCTAGGACAGGAGTCAATGAGCAGTTCTTC. Its translation: CASSARTGVNEQFF.